The 5 T cell receptor beta chains below all came from one sample that was sequenced in a study of T cell responses to AZD1222 COVID-19 vaccine. Assay used: immunoSEQ multiplex PCR; TCRdb lists only in-frame clones, some missing. The sample carries about 200,000 clones, about 94% recorded once. The sample in question was peripheral blood, obtained 28 days after the second AZD1222 dose. The receptors were sampled from an adult who received the AZD1222 COVID-19 vaccine.

The J gene is TRBJ1-2, the V gene TRBV19; TRBD1 matches 9 bases. The CDR3 covers 14 residues. J lost 5 bases, V lost 6 bases, and 7 bases had no gene match. Germline values: CDR1 LNHDA, CDR2 SQIVND (reference sequence). This CDR3 reads CASSPRDRDYGYTF. CDR3 DNA sequence: TGTGCCAGTAGCCCCCGGGACAGGGATTATGGCTACACCTTC. Full variable domain (outside the CDR3, taken from reference TRBV19 and TRBJ1-2): DGGITQSPKYLFRKEGQNVTLSCEQNLNHDAMYWYRQDPGQGLRLIYYSQIVNDFQKGDIAEGYSVSREKKESFPLTVTSAQKNPTAFYLCASSPRDRDYGYTFGSGTRLTVV.

The rearrangement joins TRBV4-2 to TRBJ2-7; no firm D call. The V and J ends lost 4 bases and 7 bases respectively, with 14 bases between them. Germline CDR1 LGHNA, CDR2 YNFKEQ. This CDR3 is 13 amino acids long. Here the CDR3 reads CASSPTPVGEQYF. DNA of the CDR3: TGTGCCAGCAGCCCCACCCCGGTGGGGGAGCAGTACTTC.

The chain is built from TRBV5-1 and TRBJ1-1, with TRBD1 matching over 8 bases. The CDR3 is 14 amino acids. J gave up 1 base and V 7 bases, and 6 bases lay outside the gene matches. CDR1 and CDR2 (germline): SGHRS, YFSETQ. The CDR3 here is CASAKGTGNTEAFF. In nucleotides, the CDR3 is TGCGCCAGCGCAAAGGGGACAGGGAACACTGAAGCTTTCTTT.

The chain links TRBV6-5 to TRBJ1-2, with D unclear. The CDR3 is 15 residues long. The V end was cut by 7 bases, the J end by 8 bases, with 23 bases between. From germline, CDR1 is MNHEY and CDR2 SVGAGI. The CDR3 here is CASTGYTPELGGYTF. The CDR3 DNA sequence: TGTGCCAGCACCGGATACACCCCGGAGTTGGGAGGCTACACCTTC.

The genes are TRBV7-6 and TRBJ2-3; 11 bases are shared with TRBD2. This CDR3 is built from 17 residues. The germline gives CDR1 SGHVS, CDR2 FNYEAQ. The trim removed 5 bases at V and 1 base at J, leaving 8 bases unmatched. Written as DNA, the CDR3 is TGTGCCAGCAGCAGGTATAAGACTAGCGGGGGCACAGATACGCAGTATTTT. Amino acid sequence: CASSRYKTSGGTDTQYF.